The clone carrying this TCR beta chain was counted ten times or more. The antigen is undetermined. One entry per CDR3 protein, called by TCRdb with MiXCR from the reads. The sample holds about 62,000 distinct CDR3 sequences, roughly two thirds seen once. CDR1 and CDR2 from the germline V gene are SGHRS and YFSETQ. CDR3 length: 15 amino acids. Trimming cost V 4 bases and J 2 bases, with 13 bases left between them. The data are from a study of type 1 regulatory T cells. About the study: T-allo10 is a Tr1-enriched, alloantigen-specific CD4 T cell product made in vitro. Whole-study findings and limits: Type 1 regulatory T cells had a more restricted TCR repertoire than non-type 1 regulatory T cells.

The TCR originated in a human donor in good health. This chain uses TRBV5-1 with TRBJ1-5; D call uncertain. Sequencing input: cultured non-Tr1 T cells, either the whole culture or a sorted T cell fraction (not recorded which). CDR3 residues: CASSPEGRGNQPQHF. The CDR3 coding sequence is TGCGCCAGCAGCCCAGAGGGTCGGGGCAATCAGCCCCAGCATTTT.